The sequence of this T cell receptor beta chain was determined in a study of blood T cells in healthy people across ages. A second PCR, run for roughly 7 to 11 cycles, used a sample-barcoded 5' primer plus a J-beta primer mix. Every sample returned 3 million or more CDR3-containing paired-end reads. TCRdb reanalysed the 5' RACE reads using MiXCR and keeps one entry per CDR3 protein. Of roughly 930,000 distinct CDR3 sequences in the sample, about 44% were seen once. This clonotype was seen repeatedly, ten times or more. Its antigen is undetermined. Trimming at V came to 0 bases and at J to 4 bases, leaving 8 bases not matched to a gene. The CDR3 sequence is 17 residues long. Germline CDR1 is LGHDT and CDR2 is YNNKEL (reference sequence). Per-sample PBMC isolation yielded at least 7 million cells. Study results and caveats: Correlation between TCR beta diversity and naive T cell percentage was strong. Comparison with aged donors showed that long-lived donors had more naive CD4+ cells and higher diversity.

The sequence was collected from a man aged 25 to 40 in good health. The chain combines TRBV3-1 with TRBJ2-3; 9 bases fit TRBD2. The sequencing input was blood. CDR3 sequence (DNA): TGTGCCAGCAGCCAAGATGTGGCGGGGGGGCGACCAGATACGCAGTATTTT. Translated, it gives CASSQDVAGGRPDTQYF.